Below, 21 T cell receptor beta chains from the same sample are listed, as sequenced in a study of graft-versus-host responses after intestinal transplantation. Researchers placed about 200,000 CFSE-labeled responder cells in culture with about 200,000 irradiated, violet-dye-labeled stimulator cells. TCRdb's copy holds only in-frame clones and misses some; the assay was immunoSEQ multiplex PCR. The data hold roughly 6,900 clones, with roughly 24% observed a single time. The source was alloreactive CD8+ T cells from a mixed lymphocyte reaction culture, collected before transplantation. Documented subset: CFSE-low proliferating T cells sorted from roughly six-day pre-transplant mixed lymphocyte reaction (GvH or HvG direction). Source of these receptors: a human patient who was an organ donor for intestinal transplantation.

The J gene is TRBJ2-7, the V gene TRBV10-2; either TRBD1 or TRBD2 may fit D (5 bases each). CDR1 is WSHSY and CDR2 is SAAADI in the germline V gene. CDR3 length equals 15 residues. V was shortened by 1 base and J by 2 bases, with 12 bases between the two germline ends. The CDR3 reads CASSEFVGAPYEQYF. CDR3 nucleotides: TGCGCCAGCAGTGAGTTCGTCGGGGCTCCCTACGAGCAGTACTTC.

The gene calls are TRBV9 and TRBJ2-5; 7 bases align to TRBD1. Germline V gene sequence: CDR1 SGDLS, CDR2 YYNGEE. V lost 3 bases and J lost 3; bases outside the gene matches: 11. CDR3 size: 16 residues. The CDR3 region is CASSANTTGEKETQYF. As DNA, the CDR3 is TGTGCCAGCAGCGCTAATACCACAGGGGAAAAAGAGACCCAGTACTTC.

V and J are TRBV28 and TRBJ2-3; the D gene could be TRBD1 or TRBD2 (5 bases each). Trimming stripped 5 bases from V and 1 base from J, with 19 bases between. Per the germline V gene, CDR1 is MDHEN and CDR2 is SYDVKM. The CDR3 is 17 amino acids. CDR3 protein: CASSLGTYGAGTDTQYF. The CDR3 DNA is TGTGCCAGCAGTCTCGGGACCTACGGGGCAGGCACAGATACGCAGTATTTT. Together with reference TRBV28 and TRBJ2-3, the CDR3 gives the full variable domain: DVKVTQSSRYLVKRTGEKVFLECVQDMDHENMFWYRQDPGLGLRLIYFSYDVKMKEKGDIPEGYSVSREKKERFSLILESASTNQTSMYLCASSLGTYGAGTDTQYFGPGTRLTVL.

The chain couples TRBV4-3 to TRBJ2-5, with D hard to call. The CDR3 sequence is 17 residues long. The V end lost 6 bases, the J end lost 4 bases, and 24 bases lay between the germline ends. CDR1 is LGHNA and CDR2 is YSLEER in the germline V gene. This CDR3 is CASSPGDPLLWGETQYF. DNA of the CDR3: TGCGCCAGCAGTCCTGGGGATCCCCTCCTTTGGGGAGAGACCCAGTACTTC.

This clone was counted only a few times. CDR3 coding DNA: TGTGCCAGCAGGCTTACAGATACGCAGTATTTT. Its protein product is CASRLTDTQYF. This chain uses TRBV28 with TRBJ2-3; the D is unclear. V shed 6 bases and J shed 3 bases, with 4 bases lying between them. The CDR3 extends over 11 amino acids. The germline V gene encodes CDR1 MDHEN and CDR2 SYDVKM. The full variable domain, rest sourced from reference TRBV28 and TRBJ2-3, is DVKVTQSSRYLVKRTGEKVFLECVQDMDHENMFWYRQDPGLGLRLIYFSYDVKMKEKGDIPEGYSVSREKKERFSLILESASTNQTSMYLCASRLTDTQYFGPGTRLTVL.

The chain uses TRBV27 and TRBJ2-7; D remains ambiguous. The CDR3 runs 15 residues. Germline values: CDR1 MNHEY, CDR2 SMNVEV (reference sequence). Trimming shortened V by 3 bases and J by 2 bases, and 14 bases separated the two germline ends. The DNA for the CDR3 is TGTGCCAGCAGTTTTTTCCAGGTCCCTACCTACGAGCAGTACTTC. This gives the protein CASSFFQVPTYEQYF.

The genes are TRBV6-5 and TRBJ2-3; 7 nucleotides match TRBD2. CDR3 length equals 15 residues. The V gene end was trimmed by 5 bases and the J gene end by 1 base; junction bases not matched to a gene: 6. Germline CDR1 reads MNHEY; CDR2 reads SVGAGI. The CDR3: CASSAYSGRTDTQYF. The CDR3 bases are TGTGCCAGCAGTGCTTATAGCGGGCGCACAGATACGCAGTATTTT.

This clone is large in the sample. This sequence joins TRBV5-6 and TRBJ2-7; no reliable D call. Germline loops: CDR1 SGHDT, CDR2 YYEEEE. This CDR3 comprises 11 residues. V was shortened by 3 bases and J by 4 bases, with 5 bases between the two germline ends. The CDR3 coding sequence is TGTGCCAGCAGCTCGGGTTACGAGCAGTACTTC. Its translation: CASSSGYEQYF.

Within the sample, this clone is large. The rearrangement links TRBV6-5 to TRBJ2-1, with 12 nucleotides matching TRBD2. Trimming took 4 bases from V and 4 from J; bases not matched to a gene: 2. Germline lookup yields CDR1 MNHEY and CDR2 SVGAGI. The CDR3 has 15 residues. The DNA for the CDR3 is TGTGCCAGCAGTTTCGGGACTAGCGGGTACAATGAGCAGTTCTTC. Protein: CASSFGTSGYNEQFF.

By sample fraction, this clone is medium-sized. The J gene is TRBJ2-7, the V gene TRBV6-5; no firm D call. V gave up 3 bases and J gave up 3 bases, with 12 bases separating them. Germline V lookup: CDR1 MNHEY, CDR2 SVGAGI. The CDR3 length is 14 residues. Here the CDR3 DNA reads TGTGCCAGCAGTTATTATAAGGAGTACTACGAGCAGTACTTC. This gives the protein CASSYYKEYYEQYF.

This clone is medium-sized within its sample. The V gene is TRBV5-4, the J gene TRBJ2-7; 7 positions agree with TRBD2. Germline assignment: CDR1 SGHNT and CDR2 YYREEE (reference sequence). The CDR3 contains 13 residues. Germline trimming cut 3 bases from V and 7 bases from J; bases unmatched to any gene: 7. DNA for the CDR3: TGTGCCAGCAGCTCAATACTAGCGCGGGAGCAGTACTTC. It yields the protein CASSSILAREQYF.

This clone was seen only a few times. This chain links TRBV2 with TRBJ2-3; TRBD2 matches at 12 bases. CDR3 size: 16 residues. Germline V gene lookup returns CDR1 SNHLY and CDR2 FYNNEI. V was pared by 6 bases and J by 1 base, with 5 bases of the junction left unmatched. CDR3 bases: TGTGCCAGCAGCCTACGACTAGCGGGGGGCACAGATACGCAGTATTTT. Translated: CASSLRLAGGTDTQYF.

This clone qualifies as large. The chain employs TRBV7-2 and TRBJ2-7; 7 nucleotides align to TRBD1. CDR3 length equals 15 residues. V was clipped by 1 base and J by 0 bases; unmatched bases: 3. Germline CDR1 is SGHTA and CDR2 is FQGNSA. The CDR3 DNA sequence: TGTGCCAGCAGCTTAGGGCACAGGGGCTCCTACGAGCAGTACTTC. It yields the protein CASSLGHRGSYEQYF.

This clone has only a few counts. V and J are TRBV6-9 and TRBJ1-1; unclear D gene. Germline-derived CDR1 and CDR2 are MNHGY and SVAAGI. The CDR3 loop spans 13 amino acids. V lost 3 bases and J lost 0, with 5 bases in between. CDR3 sequence (DNA): TGTGCCAGCAGTTACGGGATGAACACTGAAGCTTTCTTT. Translation gives CASSYGMNTEAFF.

This clone has more than one count but fewer than ten. The V and J genes are TRBV28 and TRBJ1-1; possible D gene TRBD1, 5 bases. This CDR3 comprises 14 residues. Trimming left V 2 bases short and J 4 bases short, with 11 bases between. Germline V CDR1 and CDR2: MDHEN, SYDVKM. The CDR3 loop reads CASSLVRGSTEAFF. The CDR3, as DNA: TGTGCCAGCAGTTTAGTTAGGGGATCCACTGAAGCTTTCTTT.

For this clone: A much larger clone lies one base from this, so it may be a read error. The chain has TRBV7-9 and TRBJ2-1; D uncertain. Germline V gene lookup returns CDR1 SEHNR and CDR2 FQNEAQ (reference sequence). The CDR3 extends over 13 amino acids. V lost 1 base, J lost 3 bases, and 4 bases lay in between. The CDR3 sequence is CASSLGDYNEQFF. CDR3 bases: TGTGCCAGCAGCTTAGGGGACTACAATGAGCAGTTCTTC.

The table lists this clone with a few counts. This chain joins TRBV2 and TRBJ2-5; possibly TRBD1 for D (5 bases). V was cut by 6 bases and J by 2 bases, with 13 bases left in between. Germline V gene lookup returns CDR1 SNHLY and CDR2 FYNNEI. The CDR3 is made up of 14 amino acids. CDR3 DNA sequence: TGTGCCAGCAGCTTAAGACAGCCTCAAGAGACCCAGTACTTC. Protein: CASSLRQPQETQYF.

This clone was seen a few times. The chain employs TRBV7-4 and TRBJ2-1, with 11 positions matching TRBD2. Germline V gene lookup returns CDR1 SGHVT and CDR2 SQSDAQ. The trim removed 5 bases at V and 6 bases at J, leaving 3 bases unmatched. The CDR3 contains 14 residues. This CDR3 is CASSAGTSGNEQFF. The CDR3 nucleotides are TGTGCCAGCAGCGCCGGGACTAGCGGCAATGAGCAGTTCTTC.

The V call is TRBV7-3, the J call TRBJ2-2, with TRBD2 matching over 8 bases. Looked up from germline, CDR1 is SGHTA and CDR2 is FQGTGA. V trimming: 1 base; J trimming: 0 bases; junction bases outside the gene matches: 10. The CDR3 extends over 19 amino acids. The DNA for the CDR3 is TGTGCCAGCAGCTTAATCCGGGAGGGCCCACTCGCGAACACCGGGGAGCTGTTTTTT. Amino acids: CASSLIREGPLANTGELFF.

A few counts support this clone. The chain carries TRBV7-2 and TRBJ2-3; 7 positions agree with TRBD2. CDR1 is SGHTA, CDR2 FQGNSA, per germline. The CDR3 is made up of 17 amino acids. The V and J ends lost 1 base and 1 base, in that order; junction bases with no gene match: 8. CDR3 amino acids: CASSLGVREMGTDTQYF. The CDR3 coding sequence is TGTGCCAGCAGCTTAGGTGTGCGGGAGATGGGCACAGATACGCAGTATTTT. The full variable domain, in which reference TRBV7-2 and TRBJ2-3 provide the parts outside the CDR3, is GAGVSQSPSNKVTEKGKDVELRCDPISGHTALYWYRQSLGQGLEFLIYFQGNSAPDKSGLPSDRFSAERTGGSVSTLTIQRTQQEDSAVYLCASSLGVREMGTDTQYFGPGTRLTVL.

Concerning this clone itself: An end of the junction differs from the germline gene, which may be a read error. V is TRBV6-5 and J is TRBJ1-2; maybe TRBD1 (5 bases). CDR3 length equals 15 residues. Looked up from germline, CDR1 is MNHEY and CDR2 is SVGAGI. The CDR3 protein is CAISVGEVGPHGYTF. The CDR3, as DNA: TGTGCCATCAGTGTGGGGGAGGTCGGACCTCATGGCTACACCTTC.